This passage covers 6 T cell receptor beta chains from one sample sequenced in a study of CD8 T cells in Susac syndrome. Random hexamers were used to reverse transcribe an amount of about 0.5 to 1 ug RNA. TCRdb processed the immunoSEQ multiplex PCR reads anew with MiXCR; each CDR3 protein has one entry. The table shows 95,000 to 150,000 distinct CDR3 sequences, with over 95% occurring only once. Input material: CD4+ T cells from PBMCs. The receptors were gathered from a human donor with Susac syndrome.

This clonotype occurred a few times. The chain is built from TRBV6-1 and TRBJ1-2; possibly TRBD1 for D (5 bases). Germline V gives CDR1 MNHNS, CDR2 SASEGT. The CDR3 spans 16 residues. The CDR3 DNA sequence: TGTGTAACCCGAAGAGGGGATCAGACGTTCGACTATGGCTACACCTTC. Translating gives CVTRRGDQTFDYGYTF.

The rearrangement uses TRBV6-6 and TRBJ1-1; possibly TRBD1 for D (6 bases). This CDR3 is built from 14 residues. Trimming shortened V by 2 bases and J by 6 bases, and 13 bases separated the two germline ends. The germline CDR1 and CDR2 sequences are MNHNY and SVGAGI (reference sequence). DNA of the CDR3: TGTGCCAGCAGTTACGGGGGGGCGCGCCCTGAAGCTTTCTTT. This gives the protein CASSYGGARPEAFF.

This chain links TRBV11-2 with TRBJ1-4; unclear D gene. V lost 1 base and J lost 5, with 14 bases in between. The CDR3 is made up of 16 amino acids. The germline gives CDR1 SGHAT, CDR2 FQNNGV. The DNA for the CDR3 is TGTGCCAGCAGCTTAGGGAGACGGGCACCAAATGAAAAACTGTTTTTT. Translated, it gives CASSLGRRAPNEKLFF.

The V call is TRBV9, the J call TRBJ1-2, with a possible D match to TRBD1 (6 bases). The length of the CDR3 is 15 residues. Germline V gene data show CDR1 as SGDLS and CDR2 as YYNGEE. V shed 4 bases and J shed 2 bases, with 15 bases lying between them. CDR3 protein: CASSLGGPVNYGYTF. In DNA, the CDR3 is TGTGCCAGCAGCCTCGGGGGGCCAGTAAACTATGGCTACACCTTC.

CDR3 DNA sequence: TGTGCCTGGACGGAGGGGCGCCTGAGCTACACCTTC. It codes for CAWTEGRLSYTF. V and J are TRBV30 and TRBJ1-2, with D perhaps TRBD1 (5 bases). The CDR3 covers 12 residues. The V end was cut by 4 bases, the J end by 9 bases, with 15 bases between. Per the germline V gene, CDR1 is GTSNPN and CDR2 is SVGIG (reference sequence).

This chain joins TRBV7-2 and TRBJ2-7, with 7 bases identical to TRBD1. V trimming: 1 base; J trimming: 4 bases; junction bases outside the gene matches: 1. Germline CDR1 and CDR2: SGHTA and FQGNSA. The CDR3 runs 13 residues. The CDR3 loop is CASSLEQGYEQYF. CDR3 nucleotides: TGTGCCAGCAGCTTAGAACAGGGGTACGAGCAGTACTTC.